This T cell receptor (beta chain) was identified during a study of blood T cell repertoires in COVID-19. Across the whole study: The United States, Italy and Spain were the sources of the acute and convalescent COVID-19 samples.

Seattle patients were enrolled during active infection and followed longitudinally. The protocol was immunoSEQ multiplex PCR, while the TCRdb copy is restricted to in-frame clones and leaves out a portion. The table includes a few hundred thousand clones, around 80% detected once. This TCR came from a woman in her 30s with COVID-19, enrolled during active disease. The sample comprised peripheral blood.

CDR3: CASSLGLAGLETQYF. Written as DNA, the CDR3 is TGTGCCAGCAGCCTGGGACTAGCGGGGTTAGAGACCCAGTACTTC. V usage is TRBV9 and J usage is TRBJ2-5; 13 positions match TRBD2. CDR3 length: 15 residues. Germline CDR1 reads SGDLS; CDR2 reads YYNGEE. V trimming: 4 bases; J trimming: 4 bases; junction bases outside the gene matches: 4. The full variable domain, completed using reference TRBV9 and TRBJ2-5, is DSGVTQTPKHLITATGQRVTLRCSPRSGDLSVYWYQQSLDQGLQFLIQYYNGEERAKGNILERFSAQQFPDLHSELNLSSLELGDSALYFCASSLGLAGLETQYFGPGTRLLVL.